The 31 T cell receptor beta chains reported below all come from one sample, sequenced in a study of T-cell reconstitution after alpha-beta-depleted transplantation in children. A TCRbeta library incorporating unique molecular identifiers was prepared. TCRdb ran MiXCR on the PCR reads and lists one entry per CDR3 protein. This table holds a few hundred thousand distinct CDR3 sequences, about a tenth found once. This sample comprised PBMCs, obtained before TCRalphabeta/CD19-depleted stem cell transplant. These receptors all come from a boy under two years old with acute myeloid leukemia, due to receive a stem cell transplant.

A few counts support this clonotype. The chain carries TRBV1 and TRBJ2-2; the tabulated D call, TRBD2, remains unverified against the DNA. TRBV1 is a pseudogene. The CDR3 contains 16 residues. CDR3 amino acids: CTSSQGLAGKTGELFF. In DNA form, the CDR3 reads TGCACCAGCAGCCAAGGGCTAGCGGGAAAAACCGGGGAGCTGTTTTTT.

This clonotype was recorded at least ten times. CDR3 in DNA: TGCGCCAGCAGCCCCGGGTTGACTATGCTAGCGGGGGCTCGAAGAGATACGCAGTATTTT. Translating gives CASSPGLTMLAGARRDTQYF. V gene TRBV5-1 combines with J gene TRBJ2-3; TRBD2 matches at 10 bases. CDR1 SGHRS and CDR2 YFSETQ come from the germline V gene. The CDR3 covers 20 residues. The V segment lost 4 bases and the J segment 5 bases; nucleotides outside the gene matches: 22.

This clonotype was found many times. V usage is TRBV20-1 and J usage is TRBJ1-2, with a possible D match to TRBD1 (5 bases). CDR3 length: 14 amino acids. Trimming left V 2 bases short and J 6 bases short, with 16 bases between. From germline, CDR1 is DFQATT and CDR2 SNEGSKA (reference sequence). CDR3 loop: CSARNRPAWHGYTF. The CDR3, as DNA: TGCAGTGCTAGAAACAGGCCCGCCTGGCATGGCTACACCTTC.

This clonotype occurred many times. CDR3 sequence: CSVTGDGGQPQHF. The CDR3, as DNA: TGCAGCGTTACAGGGGACGGGGGTCAGCCCCAGCATTTT. This chain joins TRBV29-1 and TRBJ1-5; 7 positions match TRBD1. CDR1 and CDR2 (germline): SQVTM, ANQGSEA. This CDR3 has 13 amino acids. Losses at the gene ends were 5 bases for V and 6 bases for J; bases not matched to a gene: 7.

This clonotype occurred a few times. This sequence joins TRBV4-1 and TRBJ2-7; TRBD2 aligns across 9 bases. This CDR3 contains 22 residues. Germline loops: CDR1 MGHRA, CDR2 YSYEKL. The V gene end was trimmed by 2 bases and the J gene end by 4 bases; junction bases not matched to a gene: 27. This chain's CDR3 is CASSQPKPLGTADSGRGYEQYF. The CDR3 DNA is TGCGCCAGCAGCCAACCAAAGCCCTTAGGGACTGCGGATAGCGGGAGAGGGTACGAGCAGTACTTC.

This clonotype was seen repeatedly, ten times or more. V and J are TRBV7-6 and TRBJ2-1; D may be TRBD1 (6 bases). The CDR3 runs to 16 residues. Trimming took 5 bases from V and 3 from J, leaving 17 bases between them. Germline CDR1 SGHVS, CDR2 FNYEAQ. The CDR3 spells CASSPYPQGSYNEQFF. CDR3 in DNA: TGTGCCAGCAGCCCTTACCCACAGGGTAGCTACAATGAGCAGTTCTTC. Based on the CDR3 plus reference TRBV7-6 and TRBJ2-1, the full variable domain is GAGVSQSPRYKVTKRGQDVALRCDPISGHVSLYWYRQALGQGPEFLTYFNYEAQQDKSGLPNDRFSAERPEGSISTLTIQRTEQRDSAMYRCASSPYPQGSYNEQFFGPGTRLTVL.

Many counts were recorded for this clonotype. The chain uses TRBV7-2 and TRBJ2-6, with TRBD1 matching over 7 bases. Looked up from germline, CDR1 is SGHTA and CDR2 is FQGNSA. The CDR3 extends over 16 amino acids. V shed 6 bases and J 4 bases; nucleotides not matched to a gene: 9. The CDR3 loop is CASSLQGTRGANVLTF. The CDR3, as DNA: TGTGCCAGCAGTTTACAGGGGACGCGAGGGGCCAACGTCCTGACTTTC.

CDR3 coding DNA: TGTGCCAGCACACCGTTGTTCTCGACAGGGGACACTGAAGCTTTCTTT. Translating gives CASTPLFSTGDTEAFF. This chain uses TRBV6-1 with TRBJ1-1; 8 nucleotides agree with TRBD1. Trimming took 7 bases from V and 3 from J; bases not matched to a gene: 13. The CDR3 runs to 16 residues. Looked up from germline, CDR1 is MNHNS and CDR2 is SASEGT.

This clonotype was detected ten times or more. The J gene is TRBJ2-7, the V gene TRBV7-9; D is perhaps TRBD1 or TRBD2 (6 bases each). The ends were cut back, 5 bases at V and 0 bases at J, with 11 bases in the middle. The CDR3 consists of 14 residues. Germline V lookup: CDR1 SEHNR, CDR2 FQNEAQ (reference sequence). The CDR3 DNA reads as TGTGCCAGCAGCCCCGAGGGGGGCTCCTACGAGCAGTACTTC. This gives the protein CASSPEGGSYEQYF. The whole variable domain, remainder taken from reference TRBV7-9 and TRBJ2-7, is DTGVSQNPRHKITKRGQNVTFRCDPISEHNRLYWYRQTLGQGPEFLTYFQNEAQLEKSRLLSDRFSAERPKGSFSTLEIQRTEQGDSAMYLCASSPEGGSYEQYFGPGTRLTVT.

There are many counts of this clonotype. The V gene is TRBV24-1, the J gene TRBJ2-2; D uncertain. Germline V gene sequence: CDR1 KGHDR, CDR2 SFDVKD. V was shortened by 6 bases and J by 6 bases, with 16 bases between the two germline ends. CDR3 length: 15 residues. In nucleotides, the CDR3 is TGTGCCACCAGTACACCCCGTAACCGTTCCGGGGAGCTGTTTTTT. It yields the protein CATSTPRNRSGELFF.

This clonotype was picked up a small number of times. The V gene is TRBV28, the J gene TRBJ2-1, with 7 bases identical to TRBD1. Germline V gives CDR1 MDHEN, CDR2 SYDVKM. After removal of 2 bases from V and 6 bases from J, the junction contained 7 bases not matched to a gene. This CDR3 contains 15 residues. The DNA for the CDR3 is TGTGCCAGCAGTTTAGAAGGGGGCCCTTTCAATGAGCAGTTCTTC. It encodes CASSLEGGPFNEQFF. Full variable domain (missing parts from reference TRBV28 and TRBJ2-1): DVKVTQSSRYLVKRTGEKVFLECVQDMDHENMFWYRQDPGLGLRLIYFSYDVKMKEKGDIPEGYSVSREKKERFSLILESASTNQTSMYLCASSLEGGPFNEQFFGPGTRLTVL.

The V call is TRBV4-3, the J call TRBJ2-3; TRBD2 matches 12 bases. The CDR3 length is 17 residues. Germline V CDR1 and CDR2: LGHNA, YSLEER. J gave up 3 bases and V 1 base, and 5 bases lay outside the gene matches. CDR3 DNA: TGCGCCAGCAGCCAAGTCTCAGGGACTAGCGGGACAGATACGCAGTATTTT. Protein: CASSQVSGTSGTDTQYF.

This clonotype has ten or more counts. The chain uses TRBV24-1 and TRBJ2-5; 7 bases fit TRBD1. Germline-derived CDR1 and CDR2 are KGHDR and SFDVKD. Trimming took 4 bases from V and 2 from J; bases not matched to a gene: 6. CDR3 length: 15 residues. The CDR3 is CATSDLYRGQETQYF. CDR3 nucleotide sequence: TGTGCCACCAGTGACCTTTACAGGGGTCAAGAGACCCAGTACTTC.

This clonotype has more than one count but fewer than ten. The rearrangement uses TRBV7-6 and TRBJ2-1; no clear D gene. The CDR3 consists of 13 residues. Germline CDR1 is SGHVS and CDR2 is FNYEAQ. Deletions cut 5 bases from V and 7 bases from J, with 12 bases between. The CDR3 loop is CASSPDPKNEQFF. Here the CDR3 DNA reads TGTGCCAGCAGCCCGGACCCGAAGAATGAGCAGTTCTTC.

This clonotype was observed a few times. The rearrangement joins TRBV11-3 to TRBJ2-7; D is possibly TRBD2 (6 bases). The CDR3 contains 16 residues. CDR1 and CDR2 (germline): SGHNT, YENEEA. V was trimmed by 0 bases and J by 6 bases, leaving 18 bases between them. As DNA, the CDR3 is TGTGCCAGCAGCTTAGATCGAGGGAGGCCTCCTGGCGAGCAGTACTTC. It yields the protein CASSLDRGRPPGEQYF. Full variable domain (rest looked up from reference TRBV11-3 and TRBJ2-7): EAGVVQSPRYKIIEKKQPVAFWCNPISGHNTLYWYLQNLGQGPELLIRYENEEAVDDSQLPKDRFSAERLKGVDSTLKIQPAELGDSAVYLCASSLDRGRPPGEQYFGPGTRLTVT.

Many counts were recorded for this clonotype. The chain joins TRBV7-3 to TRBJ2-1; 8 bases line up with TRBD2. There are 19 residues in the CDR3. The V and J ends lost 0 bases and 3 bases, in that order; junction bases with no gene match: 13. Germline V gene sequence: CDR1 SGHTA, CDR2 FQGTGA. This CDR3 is CASSLTDIPAGDLYNEQFF. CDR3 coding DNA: TGTGCCAGCAGCTTAACGGATATCCCAGCGGGAGACCTCTACAATGAGCAGTTCTTC.

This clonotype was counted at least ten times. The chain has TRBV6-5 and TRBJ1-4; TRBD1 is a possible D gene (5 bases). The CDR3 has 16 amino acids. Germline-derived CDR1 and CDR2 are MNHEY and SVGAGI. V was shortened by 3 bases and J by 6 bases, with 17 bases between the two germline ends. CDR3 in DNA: TGTGCCAGCAGTTATCCGCCGGGGCGCGGAGATGAAAAACTGTTTTTT. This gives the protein CASSYPPGRGDEKLFF.

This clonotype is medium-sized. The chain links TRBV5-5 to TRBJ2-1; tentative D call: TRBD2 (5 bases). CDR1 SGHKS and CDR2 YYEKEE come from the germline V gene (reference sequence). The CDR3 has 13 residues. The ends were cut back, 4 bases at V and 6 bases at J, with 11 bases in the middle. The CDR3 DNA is TGTGCCAGCAGCAACCAGGAGGTCAATGAGCAGTTCTTC. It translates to CASSNQEVNEQFF.

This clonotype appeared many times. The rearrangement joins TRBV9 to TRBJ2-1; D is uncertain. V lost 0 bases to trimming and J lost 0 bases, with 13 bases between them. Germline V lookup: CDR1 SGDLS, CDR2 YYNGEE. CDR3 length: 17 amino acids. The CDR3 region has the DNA TGTGCCAGCAGCGTAGCCCGGATGGTGGGCTCCTACAATGAGCAGTTCTTC. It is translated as CASSVARMVGSYNEQFF.

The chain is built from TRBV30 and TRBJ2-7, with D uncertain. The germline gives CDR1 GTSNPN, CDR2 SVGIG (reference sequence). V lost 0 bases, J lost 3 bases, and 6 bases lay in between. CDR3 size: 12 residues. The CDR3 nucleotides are TGTGCCTGGAGTGTACGTGGCTACGAGCAGTACTTC. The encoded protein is CAWSVRGYEQYF. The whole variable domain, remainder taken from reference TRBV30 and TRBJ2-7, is SQTIHQWPATLVQPVGSPLSLECTVEGTSNPNLYWYRQAAGRGLQLLFYSVGIGQISSEVPQNLSASRPQDRQFILSSKKLLLSDSGFYLCAWSVRGYEQYFGPGTRLTVT.

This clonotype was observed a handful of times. The CDR3 DNA is TGTGCCGTCCGGGACAGGGAGGACGAGCAGTACTTC. This encodes CAVRDREDEQYF. V gene TRBV28 combines with J gene TRBJ2-7; 9 nucleotides match TRBD1. This CDR3 region has 12 residues. Germline V gene lookup returns CDR1 MDHEN and CDR2 SYDVKM. V trimming: 11 bases; J trimming: 5 bases; junction bases outside the gene matches: 7.

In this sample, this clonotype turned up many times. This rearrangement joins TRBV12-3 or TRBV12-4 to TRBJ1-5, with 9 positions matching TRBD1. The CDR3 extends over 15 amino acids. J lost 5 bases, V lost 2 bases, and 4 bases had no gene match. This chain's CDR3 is CASSLRDRADQPQHF. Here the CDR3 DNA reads TGTGCCAGCAGTTTAAGGGACAGGGCCGATCAGCCCCAGCATTTT.

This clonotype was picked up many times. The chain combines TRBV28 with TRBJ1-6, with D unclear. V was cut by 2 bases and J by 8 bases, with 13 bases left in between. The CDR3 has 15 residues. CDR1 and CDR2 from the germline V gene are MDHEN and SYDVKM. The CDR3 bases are TGTGCCAGCAGTTTAGTGGATCAGCCTGATTCACCCCTCCACTTT. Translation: CASSLVDQPDSPLHF. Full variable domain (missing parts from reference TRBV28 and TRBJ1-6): DVKVTQSSRYLVKRTGEKVFLECVQDMDHENMFWYRQDPGLGLRLIYFSYDVKMKEKGDIPEGYSVSREKKERFSLILESASTNQTSMYLCASSLVDQPDSPLHFGNGTRLTVT.

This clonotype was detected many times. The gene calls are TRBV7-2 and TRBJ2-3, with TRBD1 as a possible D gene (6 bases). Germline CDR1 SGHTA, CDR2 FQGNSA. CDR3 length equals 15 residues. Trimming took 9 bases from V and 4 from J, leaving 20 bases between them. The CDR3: CASTKQGPPPDTQYF. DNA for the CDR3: TGTGCCAGTACCAAACAGGGTCCCCCCCCAGATACGCAGTATTTT.

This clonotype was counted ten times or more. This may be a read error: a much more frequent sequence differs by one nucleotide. The CDR3 DNA follows: TGTGCCAGCAGCTTAGCTTCGCAGGGAGGGGCCTACGAGCAGTACTTC. Residues: CASSLASQGGAYEQYF. The gene calls are TRBV7-8 and TRBJ2-7, with 7 bases aligning to TRBD2. The CDR3 sequence is 16 residues long. V lost 0 bases, J lost 2 bases, and 7 bases stayed unmatched. Germline V CDR1 and CDR2: SGHVS, FQNEAQ.

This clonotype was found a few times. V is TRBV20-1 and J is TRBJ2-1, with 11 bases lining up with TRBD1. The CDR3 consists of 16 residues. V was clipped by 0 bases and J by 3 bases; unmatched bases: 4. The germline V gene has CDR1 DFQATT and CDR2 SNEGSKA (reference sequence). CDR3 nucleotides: TGCAGTGCTAGAGAGGGTGGGACAGGGGGCTACAATGAGCAGTTCTTC. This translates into CSAREGGTGGYNEQFF.

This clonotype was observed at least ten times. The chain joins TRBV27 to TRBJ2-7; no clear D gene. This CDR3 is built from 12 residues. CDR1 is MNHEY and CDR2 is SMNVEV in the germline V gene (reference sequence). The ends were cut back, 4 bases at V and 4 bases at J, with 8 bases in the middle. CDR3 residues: CASSYGGYEQYF. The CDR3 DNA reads TGTGCCAGCAGTTACGGTGGGTACGAGCAGTACTTC.

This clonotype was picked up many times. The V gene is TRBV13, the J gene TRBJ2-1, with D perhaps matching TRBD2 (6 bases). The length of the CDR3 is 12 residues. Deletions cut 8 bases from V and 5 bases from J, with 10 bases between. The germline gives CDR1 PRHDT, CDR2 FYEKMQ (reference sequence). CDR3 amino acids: CASGEVNNEQFF. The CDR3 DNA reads TGTGCCAGCGGGGAGGTCAACAATGAGCAGTTCTTC.

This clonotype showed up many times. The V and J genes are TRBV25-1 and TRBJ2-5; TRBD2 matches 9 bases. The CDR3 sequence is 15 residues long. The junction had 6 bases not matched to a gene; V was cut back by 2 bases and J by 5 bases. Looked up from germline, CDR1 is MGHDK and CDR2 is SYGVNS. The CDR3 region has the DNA TGTGCCAGCAGTGAACAGGGACTAGCTGGGGAGACCCAGTACTTC. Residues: CASSEQGLAGETQYF.

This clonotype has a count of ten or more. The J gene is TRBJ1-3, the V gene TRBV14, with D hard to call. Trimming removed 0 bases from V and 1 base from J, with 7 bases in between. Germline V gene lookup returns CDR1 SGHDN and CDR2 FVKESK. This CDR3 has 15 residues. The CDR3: CASSQEGFSGNTIYF. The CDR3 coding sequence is TGTGCCAGCAGCCAAGAGGGATTTTCTGGAAACACCATATATTTT. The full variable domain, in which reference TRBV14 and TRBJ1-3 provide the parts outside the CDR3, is EAGVTQFPSHSVIEKGQTVTLRCDPISGHDNLYWYRRVMGKEIKFLLHFVKESKQDESGMPNNRFLAERTGGTYSTLKVQPAELEDSGVYFCASSQEGFSGNTIYFGEGSWLTVV.

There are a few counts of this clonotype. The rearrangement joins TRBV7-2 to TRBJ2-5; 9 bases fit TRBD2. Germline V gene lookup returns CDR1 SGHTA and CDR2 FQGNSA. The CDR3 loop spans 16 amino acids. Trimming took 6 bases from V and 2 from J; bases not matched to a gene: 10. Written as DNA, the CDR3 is TGTGCCAGCAGTTATCCAACGACTAGCGGACAAGAGACCCAGTACTTC. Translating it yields CASSYPTTSGQETQYF.